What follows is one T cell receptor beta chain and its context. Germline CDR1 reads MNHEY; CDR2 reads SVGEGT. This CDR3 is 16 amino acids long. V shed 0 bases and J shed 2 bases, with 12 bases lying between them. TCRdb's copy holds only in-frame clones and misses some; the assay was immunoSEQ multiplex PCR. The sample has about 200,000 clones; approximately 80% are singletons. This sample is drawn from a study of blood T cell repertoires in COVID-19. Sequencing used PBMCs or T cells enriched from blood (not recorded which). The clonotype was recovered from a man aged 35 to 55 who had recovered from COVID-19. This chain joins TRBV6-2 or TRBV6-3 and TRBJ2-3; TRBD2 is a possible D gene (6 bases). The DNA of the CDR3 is TGTGCCAGCAGTTACTCGATGGCGGGGTACACAGATACGCAGTATTTT. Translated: CASSYSMAGYTDTQYF.